This T cell receptor beta chain was found in a study of T-cell reconstitution after alpha-beta-depleted transplantation in children. Germline CDR1 is SEHNR and CDR2 is FQNEAQ (reference sequence). The CDR3 is made up of 14 amino acids. V was shortened by 3 bases and J by 4 bases, with 11 bases between the two germline ends. Construction of the TCRbeta library involved unique molecular identifiers. TCRdb passed the PCR reads through MiXCR, listing each CDR3 protein once. The sample records about 340,000 distinct CDR3 sequences, about 14% being singletons. This clonotype has a handful of counts. The TCR sequence derives from a human donor who donated a stem cell graft to a child with Fanconi anemia. Sequenced material: PBMCs, taken from the stem cell graft. The chain employs TRBV7-9 and TRBJ2-3; D unclear. The CDR3 region has the DNA TGTGCCAGCAGCTTCGGTTACGGCCCAGATACGCAGTATTTT. It encodes CASSFGYGPDTQYF.